This T cell receptor (beta chain) was found in a study of blood T cell repertoires in COVID-19 (TCRdb year 2020). With regard to the full study: Collaborator samples came from the United States, Italy and Spain and covered acute and convalescent phases of COVID-19. The samples were drawn from two sources: the first 160 participants of the ongoing ImmuneRACE study, and approximately 1,300 subjects contributed by 6 global collaborators. The material from the prospective study consisted of cDNA or gDNA derived from T cells, B-cell-depleted T cells, or PBMCs. Sample metadata almost always included a de-identified subject ID, COVID-19 status, age in years and sex. The dataset comprised deeply sampled blood TCRbeta repertoires from subjects exposed to, actively infected with, or recovered from COVID-19. The repertoires were released in a freely available public database meant as a resource for research on the immune response to SARS-CoV-2. HLA class I and class II types, where available, came from metadata supplied by the sample provider rather than from assay-based typing. Points the paper makes about the study in general: The amount of clinical and demographic metadata varied by source and participant and was provided uncurated.

TCRbeta CDR3 regions were amplified from genomic DNA using the immunoSEQ Assay, a bias-controlled multiplex PCR. Turning to the authors' computational methods: The number of nucleated cells in each sample was estimated from the amplification of reference gene primers within the assay. Sequence reads were collapsed and filtered to measure the absolute abundance of every unique TCRbeta CDR3 rearrangement. For each sample, productive Simpson clonality was calculated as the square root of Simpson's diversity index over productive rearrangements. As stored in TCRdb, this immuneACCESS dataset retains in-frame rearrangements with V and J assigned. A fraction of the clones does not appear; measured against another copy, unresolved V genes explain less than half of the discrepancy, and the remainder lacks a known reason. Clonal size and the V and J genes are those of that table, whereas D and trimming came from the DNA. The sample table contains 360,000 or so clones; only one count was recorded for 90% of them. In total, the top ten clones hold 5% to 8.5% of the sample.

The collaborating institutions used their own protocols to collect whole blood in K2EDTA tubes. For TCRbeta analysis, collaborators shipped samples in one of three forms: frozen whole blood, isolated PBMCs, or DNA extracted from either of those sample types. Turning to this clone: Its antigen is unknown. Relative to the germline gene, one junction end is altered; a read error may explain this.

This TCR was sampled from a man younger than 35 with active or convalescent COVID-19. Specimen: peripheral blood.

The CDR3 region reads CASGEGAVETQYF. The nucleotide sequence reads as follows: TGTGCCAGCGGTGAGGGGGCGGTGGAGACCCAGTACTTC. The sequence is built from TRBV6-1 and TRBJ2-5, with 7 bases aligning to TRBD1. From the cysteine through the phenylalanine, the CDR3 covers 13 amino acids. The DNA shown is the 39-base CDR3, in frame from base 1. CDR1 and CDR2 were assigned from the germline V gene as MNHNS and SASEGT.